These 19 T cell receptor beta chains originate from one sample sequenced in a study of T cell changes during pregnancy in multiple sclerosis. TCRdb keeps only in-frame clones here, not all; method: immunoSEQ multiplex PCR. In the table there are under 85,000 clones, 90% of which are singletons. This material consisted of peripheral blood, taken after pregnancy. All receptors derive from a female donor in good health, enrolled as a control in a pregnancy study.

The chain recombines TRBV6-5 with TRBJ1-4; possible D gene TRBD1, 6 bases. The V and J ends lost 4 bases and 8 bases respectively, with 14 bases between them. Per germline, CDR1 MNHEY and CDR2 SVGAGI. The CDR3 runs to 14 residues. The CDR3 coding sequence is TGTGCCAGCAGTTCGGGAGGGGGGAAAGAAAAACTGTTTTTT. Its protein is CASSSGGGKEKLFF.

The DNA of the CDR3 is TGTGCCAGCAGCTTAGTTTATGGGAGGTCGGTAGCAGAGCAGTACTTC. This gives the protein CASSLVYGRSVAEQYF. The gene calls are TRBV7-7 and TRBJ2-7, with D possibly being TRBD2 (6 bases). Between the trimmed V and J ends, which lost 1 base and 7 bases, there was a span of 20 bases. Germline V CDR1 and CDR2: SSHAT, FNYEAQ (reference sequence). The CDR3 spans 16 residues.

Here the CDR3 DNA reads TGCGCCAGCAGTAAAACAGAGAACACCGGGGAGCTGTTTTTT. Translation gives CASSKTENTGELFF. V and J are TRBV10-1 and TRBJ2-2; no firm D call. This CDR3 region has 14 residues. Between the trimmed V and J ends, which lost 5 bases and 1 base, there was a span of 8 bases. Germline-derived CDR1 and CDR2 are WNHNN and SYGVQD (reference sequence).

The genes are TRBV7-2 and TRBJ1-5; D not certain. The germline V gene encodes CDR1 SGHTA and CDR2 FQGNSA. V lost 1 base, J lost 11 bases, and 12 bases lay in between. The CDR3 is 13 amino acids. CDR3 DNA sequence: TGTGCCAGCAGCTTAGTAGCGGACGGGACCCAGCATTTT. Its translation is CASSLVADGTQHF.

V gene TRBV27 combines with J gene TRBJ2-1; 14 bases align to TRBD2. J lost 7 bases, V lost 6 bases, and 5 bases had no gene match. The CDR3 has 15 amino acids. Germline-derived CDR1 and CDR2 are MNHEY and SMNVEV (reference sequence). CDR3 bases: TGTGCCAGCAGCACCGGGACTAGCGGGAGTAATGAGCAGTTCTTC. Residues: CASSTGTSGSNEQFF.

This sequence joins TRBV7-9 and TRBJ1-2, with a possible D match to TRBD1 (6 bases). Looked up from germline, CDR1 is SEHNR and CDR2 is FQNEAQ (reference sequence). The CDR3 is made up of 15 amino acids. The V and J ends lost 1 base and 8 bases respectively, with 17 bases between them. The CDR3 sequence: CASSLEGTGRMGYTF. The CDR3 bases are TGTGCCAGCAGCTTAGAAGGAACAGGGCGCATGGGCTACACCTTC.

J is TRBJ1-2 and V is TRBV5-1; 7 bases match TRBD1. CDR3 size: 15 residues. Per germline, CDR1 SGHRS and CDR2 YFSETQ. V lost 3 bases, J lost 5 bases, and 10 bases stayed unmatched. This chain's CDR3 is CASSSPDRRGYGYTF. The CDR3 DNA follows: TGCGCCAGCAGCTCGCCGGACAGGAGGGGGTATGGCTACACCTTC.

The chain is built from TRBV6-1 and TRBJ2-7; 7 bases are a match to TRBD1. This CDR3 is built from 16 residues. Germline V CDR1 and CDR2: MNHNS, SASEGT. Trimming at V came to 0 bases and at J to 0 bases, leaving 5 bases not matched to a gene. The CDR3 spells CASSEALRDSSYEQYF. The CDR3 coding sequence is TGTGCCAGCAGTGAAGCGCTTCGGGACAGCTCCTACGAGCAGTACTTC.

The chain couples TRBV7-2 to TRBJ1-6, with 9 positions matching TRBD1. There are 17 residues in the CDR3. In germline, CDR1 is SGHTA, CDR2 FQGNSA. V was clipped by 0 bases and J by 11 bases; unmatched bases: 11. CDR3 DNA: TGTGCCAGCAGCTTAGCGACAATACAGGGGGCCCAAGCACCCCTCCACTTT. This translates into CASSLATIQGAQAPLHF.

This chain joins TRBV2 and TRBJ2-7; 7 bases are a match to TRBD1. The V gene end was trimmed by 2 bases and the J gene end by 1 base; junction bases not matched to a gene: 8. This CDR3 has 16 residues. CDR1 SNHLY and CDR2 FYNNEI come from the germline V gene. As DNA, the CDR3 is TGTGCCAGCAGTGAAACGGGACAGTTTCTTTCCTACGAGCAGTACTTC. Residues: CASSETGQFLSYEQYF.

V is TRBV9 and J is TRBJ2-1, with D perhaps TRBD1 (5 bases). Germline V CDR1 and CDR2: SGDLS, YYNGEE. V lost 3 bases and J lost 8, with 18 bases in between. CDR3 length equals 15 residues. CDR3 residues: CASSATDWFGDEQFF. The CDR3 DNA follows: TGTGCCAGCAGCGCGACAGACTGGTTTGGGGATGAGCAGTTCTTC.

The rearrangement uses TRBV6-6 and TRBJ2-6; weak D call: TRBD1 (6 bases). The V end was cut by 6 bases, the J end by 0 bases, with 12 bases between. The CDR3 has 16 amino acids. CDR1 MNHNY and CDR2 SVGAGI come from the germline V gene (reference sequence). CDR3 protein: CASRGPGVSGANVLTF. The DNA for the CDR3 is TGTGCCAGCAGGGGACCAGGGGTCTCTGGGGCCAACGTCCTGACTTTC.

The chain couples TRBV30 to TRBJ2-1; 7 bases match TRBD2. CDR1 GTSNPN and CDR2 SVGIG come from the germline V gene (reference sequence). The CDR3 is made up of 15 amino acids. The trim removed 2 bases at V and 5 bases at J, leaving 9 bases unmatched. Here the CDR3 reads CAWSKGRAFNNEQFF. The CDR3 DNA sequence: TGTGCCTGGAGTAAAGGGAGGGCCTTCAACAATGAGCAGTTCTTC. Supplemented by reference TRBV30 and TRBJ2-1, the full variable domain reads SQTIHQWPATLVQPVGSPLSLECTVEGTSNPNLYWYRQAAGRGLQLLFYSVGIGQISSEVPQNLSASRPQDRQFILSSKKLLLSDSGFYLCAWSKGRAFNNEQFFGPGTRLTVL.

The CDR3 here is CAISREDYGYTF. The CDR3 bases are TGTGCCATCAGTCGGGAGGACTATGGCTACACCTTC. This rearrangement joins TRBV10-3 to TRBJ1-2, with D unclear. The V end was cut by 5 bases, the J end by 3 bases, with 7 bases between. The length of the CDR3 is 12 residues. CDR1 is ENHRY and CDR2 is SYGVKD in the germline V gene.

The V call is TRBV5-4, the J call TRBJ2-2, with a possible D match to TRBD1 (6 bases). Per germline, CDR1 SGHNT and CDR2 YYREEE (reference sequence). The CDR3 is made up of 15 amino acids. The ends were cut back, 5 bases at V and 1 base at J, with 12 bases in the middle. The CDR3 is CASRLQGRNTGELFF. The CDR3 DNA reads TGTGCCAGCAGGTTACAGGGACGGAACACCGGGGAGCTGTTTTTT.

The CDR3 protein is CASSLAMTQRDNEQFF. CDR3 nucleotide sequence: TGCGCCAGCAGCTTGGCCATGACCCAGCGGGACAATGAGCAGTTCTTC. The chain uses TRBV5-1 and TRBJ2-1, with D perhaps TRBD2 (6 bases). Germline loops: CDR1 SGHRS, CDR2 YFSETQ. This CDR3 is built from 16 residues. The V and J ends lost 0 bases and 5 bases respectively, with 15 bases between them.

This chain joins TRBV10-1 and TRBJ2-5; no clear D. Germline CDR1 is WNHNN and CDR2 is SYGVQD (reference sequence). The CDR3 consists of 14 residues. V dropped 10 bases and J dropped 0 bases, with 15 bases sitting between them. Here the CDR3 reads CATSDWLHQETQYF. DNA of the CDR3: TGCGCCACCTCCGACTGGCTCCACCAAGAGACCCAGTACTTC.

The rearrangement joins TRBV9 to TRBJ2-1, with TRBD2 identical over 9 bases. The CDR3 contains 16 residues. The germline gives CDR1 SGDLS, CDR2 YYNGEE. V lost 0 bases and J lost 6; bases outside the gene matches: 7. CDR3 loop: CASSVAVLAGRNEQFF. As DNA, the CDR3 is TGTGCCAGCAGCGTAGCGGTACTAGCGGGTCGCAATGAGCAGTTCTTC.

The chain couples TRBV13 to TRBJ1-4; 7 nucleotides align to TRBD1. The germline CDR1 and CDR2 sequences are PRHDT and FYEKMQ (reference sequence). This CDR3 region has 14 residues. V trimming: 6 bases; J trimming: 3 bases; junction bases outside the gene matches: 4. The CDR3, as DNA: TGTGCCAGCAGATCCGGGACAGCTAATGAAAAACTGTTTTTT. It specifies CASRSGTANEKLFF.